These T cell receptor beta chains were read from a single sample in a study of sequential checkpoint blockade in melanoma. Produced via immunoSEQ multiplex PCR; TCRdb's table is partial and in-frame only. Here the sample spans about 6,100 clones, roughly 26% being singletons. Material: tumor tissue (inferred from file names), obtained from a patient given nivolumab and ipilimumab in sequence. All receptors derive from a human donor with melanoma. CDR3s include the opening cysteine and the closing phenylalanine or tryptophan.

cdr3_aa,j_call,v_call
CASSSAGTDSYEQYF,TRBJ2-7,TRBV28
CASSSNRGRYEQYF,TRBJ2-7,TRBV19
CASSAQGIYEQYF,TRBJ2-7,TRBV9
CASSNRLEAFF,TRBJ1-1,TRBV6-4
CATAGQTNQPQHF,TRBJ1-5,TRBV19
CASSVGSGSRSETQYF,TRBJ2-5,TRBV9
CSVPAGGGGLSYNEQFF,TRBJ2-1,TRBV29-1
CASNLGGRTDTQYF,TRBJ2-3,TRBV12-5
CASSPRSGPYNEQFF,TRBJ2-1,TRBV7-4
CASSPRTSGRAAPDTQYF,TRBJ2-3,TRBV11-3
CAISRSGGSDNEQFF,TRBJ2-1,TRBV6-8
CASSRGGGQPQHF,TRBJ1-5,TRBV18
CASSMAYGYTF,TRBJ1-2,TRBV19
CAWSSYTEAFF,TRBJ1-1,TRBV30
CASSIRSQDYGYTF,TRBJ1-2,TRBV19
CASSNPSTDTQYF,TRBJ2-3,TRBV6-8
CASSLRGAGSAKNIQYF,TRBJ2-4,TRBV7-6
CASSYSRSTVYGYTF,TRBJ1-2,TRBV6-8
CSVEEKGWNTGELFF,TRBJ2-2,TRBV29-1
CASSEPGPVNTEAFF,TRBJ1-1,TRBV19
CASSTFRQGGYNEQFF,TRBJ2-1,TRBV10-2
CASSLVLAGRSTDTQYF,TRBJ2-3,TRBV7-6
CASSLWTSGRGPGEQYF,TRBJ2-7,TRBV28
CASSPTTDRPYQETQYF,TRBJ2-5,TRBV5-1
CASSFGGVYNEQFF,TRBJ2-1,TRBV28
CASSFSYGYTF,TRBJ1-2,TRBV19
CASSLGTGNTDTQYF,TRBJ2-3,TRBV5-1
CASSLDSYSNQPQHF,TRBJ1-5,TRBV6-8
CASSAQGAVPTDTQYF,TRBJ2-3,TRBV9
CASSPIQGAETQYF,TRBJ2-5,TRBV18
CAWSVLAGGPYEQYF,TRBJ2-7,TRBV30
CASSYRTGGYEQYF,TRBJ2-7,TRBV11-3
CATRRGGTEAFF,TRBJ1-1,TRBV6-8
CASSLPGRETQYF,TRBJ2-5,TRBV28
CASSSLAGPYEQYF,TRBJ2-7,TRBV11-3
CASSLLYAGGPEAFF,TRBJ1-1,TRBV6-8
CASSWTRVGSNTEAFF,TRBJ1-1,TRBV5-1
CASSLWEDRVSGGYTF,TRBJ1-2,TRBV28
CASSSHRATNTEAFF,TRBJ1-1,TRBV28
CASSLQQGKETQYF,TRBJ2-5,TRBV11-3
CASSLSGAINEKLFF,TRBJ1-4,TRBV28
CASSVVGKYTEAFF,TRBJ1-1,TRBV9